The 21 T cell receptor beta chains below all came from one sample that was sequenced in a study of T cell responses to AZD1222 COVID-19 vaccine. Clones were read by immunoSEQ multiplex PCR, and TCRdb kept only the in-frame ones, dropping some. The sample carries 150,000 or so clones, 80% to 90% recorded once. Material: peripheral blood, obtained on day 0 of MenACWY control vaccination. The source is an adult in good health.

CDR3 coding DNA: TGTGCCAGCAGCACCGACGGGCCCGGGGAGCTGTTTTTT. Translation: CASSTDGPGELFF. The rearrangement links TRBV7-2 to TRBJ2-2; D is uncertain. V dropped 5 bases and J dropped 6 bases, with 10 bases sitting between them. The V gene's germline CDR1 is SGHTA and CDR2 FQGNSA. The CDR3 is 13 amino acids.

The rearrangement joins TRBV24-1 to TRBJ2-3; D not certain. The germline gives CDR1 KGHDR, CDR2 SFDVKD. Trimming pared 3 bases from V and 0 bases from J, leaving 15 bases between. CDR3 size: 17 residues. The CDR3 here is CATSDPYGVESTDTQYF. CDR3 sequence (DNA): TGTGCCACCAGTGATCCATACGGTGTCGAGAGCACAGATACGCAGTATTTT.

The CDR3 coding sequence is TGTGCCAGCAGAGAGACAGGGATGAACACTGAAGCTTTCTTT. It yields the protein CASRETGMNTEAFF. This chain connects TRBV6-5 to TRBJ1-1, with 7 bases matching TRBD1. The CDR3 is 14 amino acids. CDR1 and CDR2 from the germline V gene are MNHEY and SVGAGI. With 6 bases clipped from V and 0 bases from J, the junction kept 4 bases outside the gene matches.

The CDR3 loop is CASSRGTGNQPQHF. The CDR3 DNA follows: TGTGCCAGCAGCCGAGGGACGGGGAATCAGCCCCAGCATTTT. V and J are TRBV4-2 and TRBJ1-5; possible D gene TRBD1, 5 bases. The germline V gene encodes CDR1 LGHNA and CDR2 YNFKEQ. The CDR3 is 14 amino acids. V lost 4 bases to trimming and J lost 4 bases, with 11 bases between them.

The sample holds a few counts of this clone. The chain uses TRBV7-9 and TRBJ1-6; D is perhaps TRBD1 (6 bases). Deletions cut 10 bases from V and 7 bases from J, with 14 bases between. CDR3 size: 13 residues. The germline V gene has CDR1 SEHNR and CDR2 FQNEAQ (reference sequence). The CDR3 coding sequence is TGTGCCACACAGGCAGGGGTGAATTCACCCCTCCACTTT. Translated: CATQAGVNSPLHF.

The J gene is TRBJ1-5, the V gene TRBV6-2 or TRBV6-3, with D possibly TRBD1 on 5 matching bases. Germline loops: CDR1 MNHEY, CDR2 SVGEGT. This CDR3 contains 15 residues. The V and J ends lost 5 bases and 2 bases respectively, with 13 bases between them. The CDR3, as DNA: TGTGCCAGCAGTCGACTTCCGGGGGGCAATCAGCCCCAGCATTTT. It encodes CASSRLPGGNQPQHF.

This clone was detected only once. The V and J genes are TRBV4-2 and TRBJ1-6; D gene unclear. Germline CDR1 and CDR2: LGHNA and YNFKEQ. The CDR3 covers 14 residues. V shed 0 bases and J shed 7 bases, with 7 bases lying between them. CDR3 in amino acids: CASSQDLRNSPLHF. The CDR3 nucleotides are TGTGCCAGCAGCCAAGATTTACGGAATTCACCCCTCCACTTT.

This clone has just a few counts. The chain carries TRBV4-2 and TRBJ2-3; D might be TRBD2 (6 bases). The CDR3 extends over 15 amino acids. The V and J ends lost 4 bases and 1 base respectively, with 12 bases between them. Germline-derived CDR1 and CDR2 are LGHNA and YNFKEQ. CDR3 in amino acids: CASSLEGRGTDTQYF. DNA for the CDR3: TGTGCCAGCAGCCTGGAGGGTCGGGGCACAGATACGCAGTATTTT.

The rearrangement uses TRBV6-1 and TRBJ1-1; D gene ambiguous. There are 15 residues in the CDR3. V gave up 3 bases and J gave up 4 bases, with 15 bases separating them. Germline V gene lookup returns CDR1 MNHNS and CDR2 SASEGT. DNA of the CDR3: TGTGCCAGCAGTGAGACCCTGACTCGGGCCACTGAAGCTTTCTTT. Translated, it gives CASSETLTRATEAFF.

The chain uses TRBV28 and TRBJ1-1; 8 bases line up with TRBD1. The length of the CDR3 is 14 residues. Germline V gene data show CDR1 as MDHEN and CDR2 as SYDVKM. J lost 5 bases, V lost 6 bases, and 8 bases had no gene match. CDR3 in DNA: TGTGCCAGCAGGGTGACAGGGGCGAGGACTGAAGCTTTCTTT. Protein: CASRVTGARTEAFF.

The V and J genes are TRBV3-1 (or the pseudogene TRBV3-2) and TRBJ2-3; TRBD2 matches 8 bases. This CDR3 comprises 15 residues. V gave up 2 bases and J gave up 5 bases; unmatched junction bases: 6. Germline values: CDR1 LGHDT, CDR2 YNNKEL (reference sequence). CDR3 sequence reads: CASSQLSGGLDTQYF. CDR3 DNA sequence: TGTGCCAGCAGCCAACTGAGCGGGGGATTAGATACGCAGTATTTT.

This sequence joins TRBV6-1 and TRBJ1-1, with no clear D. V was trimmed by 3 bases and J by 0 bases, leaving 8 bases between them. The CDR3 runs to 14 residues. Germline CDR1 is MNHNS and CDR2 is SASEGT. The chain's CDR3 is CASSDEDMNTEAFF. In DNA, the CDR3 is TGTGCCAGCAGTGACGAAGACATGAACACTGAAGCTTTCTTT.

This chain uses TRBV27 with TRBJ2-5, with D unclear. Trimming took 6 bases from V and 7 from J, leaving 12 bases between them. The V gene's germline CDR1 is MNHEY and CDR2 SMNVEV (reference sequence). This CDR3 has 12 residues. The CDR3 protein is CASSPTSGTQYF. Here the CDR3 DNA reads TGTGCCAGCAGCCCAACGTCAGGGACCCAGTACTTC.

The CDR3 nucleotides read TGTGCCAGCAGCGGTGACATGAGCTCCTACGAGCAGTACTTC. It encodes CASSGDMSSYEQYF. This chain links TRBV7-9 with TRBJ2-7; no definite D call. The CDR3 sequence is 14 residues long. Germline CDR1 is SEHNR and CDR2 is FQNEAQ (reference sequence). Trimming removed 5 bases from V and 0 bases from J, with 11 bases in between.

The CDR3 is CASTGFSTDTQYF. Here the CDR3 DNA reads TGTGCCAGTACAGGGTTTAGCACAGATACGCAGTATTTT. This sequence joins TRBV28 and TRBJ2-3; perhaps TRBD1 as D (6 bases). Deletions cut 9 bases from V and 0 bases from J, with 10 bases between. The length of the CDR3 is 13 residues. Germline CDR1 and CDR2: MDHEN and SYDVKM. Complete variable domain (other parts from reference TRBV28 and TRBJ2-3): DVKVTQSSRYLVKRTGEKVFLECVQDMDHENMFWYRQDPGLGLRLIYFSYDVKMKEKGDIPEGYSVSREKKERFSLILESASTNQTSMYLCASTGFSTDTQYFGPGTRLTVL.

This chain links TRBV6-5 with TRBJ1-1, with D hard to call. V shed 7 bases and J shed 4 bases, with 19 bases lying between them. Germline V gene lookup returns CDR1 MNHEY and CDR2 SVGAGI. This CDR3 region has 15 residues. The CDR3 here is CASNEYMRVPTEAFF. The CDR3 DNA follows: TGTGCCAGCAACGAGTACATGAGGGTCCCCACTGAAGCTTTCTTT.

The V call is TRBV11-3, the J call TRBJ1-6; TRBD1 matches at 9 bases. Germline-derived CDR1 and CDR2 are SGHNT and YENEEA. Trimming took 3 bases from V and 8 from J; bases not matched to a gene: 5. The CDR3 covers 15 residues. CDR3 sequence: CASSLTGGDYSPLHF. The DNA of the CDR3 is TGTGCCAGCAGCTTGACAGGGGGGGACTATTCACCCCTCCACTTT.

J is TRBJ2-5 and V is TRBV11-2; either TRBD1 or TRBD2 may supply D (6 bases each). Germline V gene lookup returns CDR1 SGHAT and CDR2 FQNNGV. Deletions cut 5 bases from V and 1 base from J, with 14 bases between. This CDR3 is 15 amino acids long. CDR3: CASSLGGLSQETQYF. CDR3 sequence (DNA): TGTGCCAGCAGCCTCGGGGGCTTGAGCCAAGAGACCCAGTACTTC.

The chain uses TRBV28 and TRBJ2-3, with no clear D. The germline V gene has CDR1 MDHEN and CDR2 SYDVKM. Trimming cost V 6 bases and J 0 bases, with 16 bases left between them. The length of the CDR3 is 16 residues. The CDR3: CASRKGRITSTDTQYF. The CDR3, as DNA: TGTGCCAGCAGAAAAGGACGGATCACTAGCACAGATACGCAGTATTTT.

The chain uses TRBV10-2 and TRBJ1-1; possible D gene TRBD1, 5 bases. Germline CDR1 reads WSHSY; CDR2 reads SAAADI. Between the trimmed V and J ends, which lost 4 bases and 1 base, there was a span of 13 bases. The CDR3 consists of 15 residues. The DNA of the CDR3 is TGCGCCAGCAGTGGCTTCATGGGGGGGAACACTGAAGCTTTCTTT. This translates into CASSGFMGGNTEAFF.

This clone is a singleton in its sample. The chain carries TRBV3-1 (or the pseudogene TRBV3-2) and TRBJ1-5; D unresolved. The CDR3 is made up of 13 amino acids. Germline CDR1 is LGHDT and CDR2 is YNNKEL (reference sequence). Trimming pared 1 base from V and 10 bases from J, leaving 11 bases between. The CDR3, as DNA: TGTGCCAGCAGCCAAGTGGTAGGGCGACCCCAGCATTTT. Translated, it gives CASSQVVGRPQHF.